The rows below give T cell receptor beta chains drawn from one sample of a study of T-cell reconstitution after alpha-beta-depleted transplantation in children. TCRdb reanalysed the PCR reads using MiXCR and keeps one entry per CDR3 protein. The sample lists 450,000 to 550,000 distinct CDR3 sequences; approximately 10% were seen once. The sample in question was PBMCs, mostly from graft donor cells, obtained 180 days after TCRalphabeta/CD19-depleted stem cell transplant. All receptors derive from a female patient aged 2 to 10 who had a stem cell transplant for aplastic anemia, so the T cells may come from the graft donor. The CDR3 runs from the conserved cysteine through the conserved F or W. A D gene is named only where the DNA matches it firmly. A row's size may be missing; if present it is once, few, many or a size class.

clone_size: .
v_call: TRBV10-3
d_call: .
j_call: TRBJ1-5
cdr3_nt: TGTGCCATCAGTGAGTACTATCAGCCCCAGCATTTT
cdr3_aa: CAISEYYQPQHF

clone_size: .
v_call: TRBV28
d_call: TRBD2
j_call: TRBJ2-3
cdr3_nt: TGTGCCAGCAGCTCTCTACTAGCGGGAGCAGATACGCAGTATTTT
cdr3_aa: CASSSLLAGADTQYF

clone_size: .
v_call: TRBV27
d_call: .
j_call: TRBJ2-7
cdr3_nt: TGTGCCAGCAGTCCCACGGGTTTCGAGCAGTACTTC
cdr3_aa: CASSPTGFEQYF

clone_size: many
v_call: TRBV13
d_call: TRBD2
j_call: TRBJ2-2
cdr3_nt: TGTGCCAGCAGCTTAGGAAGCGGGGCCGGGGAGCTGTTTTTT
cdr3_aa: CASSLGSGAGELFF

clone_size: .
v_call: TRBV19
d_call: .
j_call: TRBJ2-7
cdr3_nt: TGTGCCAGTAGTGATGGGCGAGTGTACGAGCAGTACTTC
cdr3_aa: CASSDGRVYEQYF

clone_size: .
v_call: TRBV5-1
d_call: .
j_call: TRBJ2-1
cdr3_nt: TGCGCCAGCAGCTTGGCGGCAAACTCCTACAATGAGCAGTTCTTC
cdr3_aa: CASSLAANSYNEQFF

clone_size: few
v_call: TRBV7-9
d_call: .
j_call: TRBJ1-1
cdr3_nt: TGTGCCAGCAGCTTAGTTGGGGGGGCCACTGAAGCTTTCTTT
cdr3_aa: CASSLVGGATEAFF

clone_size: many
v_call: TRBV5-1
d_call: TRBD2
j_call: TRBJ2-3
cdr3_nt: TGCGCCAGCAGCGCTCTAGCGGGGAGCACAGATACGCAGTATTTT
cdr3_aa: CASSALAGSTDTQYF

clone_size: .
v_call: TRBV28
d_call: .
j_call: TRBJ1-3
cdr3_nt: TGTGCCAGCAGTACACCGATGGGCTCTGGAAACACCATATATTTT
cdr3_aa: CASSTPMGSGNTIYF

clone_size: many
v_call: TRBV27
d_call: .
j_call: TRBJ2-7
cdr3_nt: TGTGCCAGCAGTTTTGCCGGATCCTACGAGCAGTACTTC
cdr3_aa: CASSFAGSYEQYF

clone_size: .
v_call: TRBV20-1
d_call: .
j_call: TRBJ2-5
cdr3_nt: TGCAGTGCTAGACGGCAGGGACTTCAAGAGACCCAGTACTTC
cdr3_aa: CSARRQGLQETQYF

clone_size: few
v_call: TRBV30
d_call: .
j_call: TRBJ2-1
cdr3_nt: TGTGCCTGGAGTGGGACACGGCACTACAATGAGCAGTTCTTC
cdr3_aa: CAWSGTRHYNEQFF

clone_size: .
v_call: TRBV24-1
d_call: TRBD2
j_call: TRBJ2-1
cdr3_nt: TGTGCCACCAGTGACCGTTGGACTAGCAACAATGAGCAGTTCTTC
cdr3_aa: CATSDRWTSNNEQFF

clone_size: few
v_call: TRBV29-1
d_call: .
j_call: TRBJ2-3
cdr3_nt: TGCAGCGCCGGACCCAGTACGGATACGCAGTATTTT
cdr3_aa: CSAGPSTDTQYF

clone_size: .
v_call: TRBV19
d_call: TRBD2
j_call: TRBJ2-1
cdr3_nt: TGTGCCAGTAGTATCCCCTCAGCGGGAGCTTACAATGAGCAGTTCTTC
cdr3_aa: CASSIPSAGAYNEQFF

clone_size: few
v_call: TRBV27
d_call: .
j_call: TRBJ1-4
cdr3_nt: TGTGCCAGCAGCTTTCAGGGGAATGAAAAACTGTTTTTT
cdr3_aa: CASSFQGNEKLFF

clone_size: .
v_call: TRBV29-1
d_call: TRBD1
j_call: TRBJ2-7
cdr3_nt: TGCAGCGTTGAAGATCTCGGACAGGGGGCAAACTACGAGCAGTACTTC
cdr3_aa: CSVEDLGQGANYEQYF

clone_size: .
v_call: TRBV12-3/TRBV12-4
d_call: .
j_call: TRBJ2-7
cdr3_nt: TGTGCCAGCAGTCAGAGTACGAGCTACGAGCAGTACTTC
cdr3_aa: CASSQSTSYEQYF

clone_size: few
v_call: TRBV7-2
d_call: .
j_call: TRBJ2-1
cdr3_nt: TGTGCCAGCAGCTTACGGTCCCGAAGCCCGGGCAATGAGCAGTTCTTC
cdr3_aa: CASSLRSRSPGNEQFF

clone_size: .
v_call: TRBV7-2
d_call: TRBD1
j_call: TRBJ1-2
cdr3_nt: TGTGCCAGCAGCTGGACAGGGGATATAGCGAACTATGGCTACACCTTC
cdr3_aa: CASSWTGDIANYGYTF

clone_size: .
v_call: TRBV7-8
d_call: .
j_call: TRBJ1-1
cdr3_nt: TGTGCCAGCAGCCCAAGGGGAGCTATGAACACTGAAGCTTTCTTT
cdr3_aa: CASSPRGAMNTEAFF

clone_size: few
v_call: TRBV7-3
d_call: .
j_call: TRBJ2-3
cdr3_nt: TGTGCCAGCAGCTTAAAGGGGGTAGGCACAGATACGCAGTATTTT
cdr3_aa: CASSLKGVGTDTQYF

clone_size: many
v_call: TRBV5-1
d_call: .
j_call: TRBJ2-5
cdr3_nt: TGCGCCAGCAGCCCCCATGCGGGGGAGACCCAGTACTTC
cdr3_aa: CASSPHAGETQYF

clone_size: few
v_call: TRBV20-1
d_call: TRBD2
j_call: TRBJ2-5
cdr3_nt: TGCAGTTCGCCCGGGCGGGAGTTTAAAGGAGAGACCCAGTACTTC
cdr3_aa: CSSPGREFKGETQYF

clone_size: many
v_call: TRBV29-1
d_call: TRBD2
j_call: TRBJ2-5
cdr3_nt: TGCAGCGTTGATGGGACTAGCGGGAGACCCCAAGAGACCCAGTACTTC
cdr3_aa: CSVDGTSGRPQETQYF

clone_size: .
v_call: TRBV27
d_call: TRBD2
j_call: TRBJ2-7
cdr3_nt: TGTGCCAGCAGCGACCGCGGGGGACTCTACGAGCAGTACTTC
cdr3_aa: CASSDRGGLYEQYF

clone_size: .
v_call: TRBV20-1
d_call: .
j_call: TRBJ2-1
cdr3_nt: TGCAGTGCTAGACACCTAGTTCTCGATGAGCAGTTCTTC
cdr3_aa: CSARHLVLDEQFF

clone_size: few
v_call: TRBV27
d_call: .
j_call: TRBJ2-1
cdr3_nt: TGTGCCAGCAGTTCGGACTCTCCTTCCTACAATGAGCAGTTCTTC
cdr3_aa: CASSSDSPSYNEQFF

clone_size: few
v_call: TRBV12-3/TRBV12-4
d_call: .
j_call: TRBJ1-5
cdr3_nt: TGTGCCAGCAGTCCGCGAGATAACAGGGTGTTGGGCAATCAGCCCCAGCATTTT
cdr3_aa: CASSPRDNRVLGNQPQHF

clone_size: few
v_call: TRBV20-1
d_call: .
j_call: TRBJ2-5
cdr3_nt: TGCAGTGCTAGAGACCCGGCGACTACAGCCTCGCTACAAGAGACCCAGTACTTC
cdr3_aa: CSARDPATTASLQETQYF

clone_size: .
v_call: TRBV6-1
d_call: .
j_call: TRBJ2-1
cdr3_nt: TGTGCCAGCAGTGTCGGGCACTACCGATGGTTCTTC
cdr3_aa: CASSVGHYRWFF

clone_size: .
v_call: TRBV5-1
d_call: .
j_call: TRBJ1-3
cdr3_nt: TGCGCCAGCAGCTACAGGGAGCCTGGAAACACCATATATTTT
cdr3_aa: CASSYREPGNTIYF

clone_size: few
v_call: TRBV13
d_call: .
j_call: TRBJ2-1
cdr3_nt: TGTGCCAGCACGAACCCGTCTAGCGACAATGAGCAGTTCTTC
cdr3_aa: CASTNPSSDNEQFF

clone_size: few
v_call: TRBV28
d_call: TRBD1
j_call: TRBJ2-7
cdr3_nt: TGTGCCAGCGGGGTAGGACAGGGGGACGAGCAGTACTTC
cdr3_aa: CASGVGQGDEQYF

clone_size: .
v_call: TRBV20-1
d_call: TRBD2
j_call: TRBJ2-5
cdr3_nt: TGCAGTGCTCACTTGACTCAGCGGGGGGGTGACCAAGAGACCCAGTACTTC
cdr3_aa: CSAHLTQRGGDQETQYF

clone_size: many
v_call: TRBV29-1
d_call: .
j_call: TRBJ2-2
cdr3_nt: TGCAGCGTTGAACGGGCAGGGGCGGGCACCGGGGAGCTGTTTTTT
cdr3_aa: CSVERAGAGTGELFF

clone_size: .
v_call: TRBV2
d_call: .
j_call: TRBJ2-2
cdr3_nt: TGTGCCAGCAGTAAATCGGGTAGCACCGGGGAGCTGTTTTTT
cdr3_aa: CASSKSGSTGELFF

clone_size: .
v_call: TRBV4-2
d_call: .
j_call: TRBJ1-4
cdr3_nt: TGTGCCAGCAGCCCCCCTTCGATTGGGACCCATCGAGAACTGTTTTTT
cdr3_aa: CASSPPSIGTHRELFF

clone_size: .
v_call: TRBV6-5
d_call: .
j_call: TRBJ2-5
cdr3_nt: TGTGCCAGCAGTTATTGGGAGACCCAGTACTTC
cdr3_aa: CASSYWETQYF

clone_size: few
v_call: TRBV12-3/TRBV12-4
d_call: .
j_call: TRBJ1-1
cdr3_nt: TGTGCCAGCAGGCCGGGCATGGAAGCTTTCTTT
cdr3_aa: CASRPGMEAFF

clone_size: .
v_call: TRBV28
d_call: .
j_call: TRBJ1-5
cdr3_nt: TGTGCCAGCAGTTTTAGGGAGGGCCAGCCCCAGCATTTT
cdr3_aa: CASSFREGQPQHF

clone_size: few
v_call: TRBV10-3
d_call: TRBD1
j_call: TRBJ2-3
cdr3_nt: TGTGCCATCTCCAACAGGGGTGTCACAGATACGCAGTATTTT
cdr3_aa: CAISNRGVTDTQYF

clone_size: few
v_call: TRBV20-1
d_call: TRBD1
j_call: TRBJ2-6
cdr3_nt: TGCAGTGCTAGAGTACGGACAGGGTACGTGGAAGCTGGGGCCAACGTCCTGACTTTC
cdr3_aa: CSARVRTGYVEAGANVLTF

clone_size: .
v_call: TRBV29-1
d_call: .
j_call: TRBJ2-5
cdr3_nt: TGCAGCGGACAAATCCAAGAGACCCAGTACTTC
cdr3_aa: CSGQIQETQYF

clone_size: .
v_call: TRBV20-1
d_call: TRBD2
j_call: TRBJ2-1
cdr3_nt: TGCAGTGCCACTAGCGTGAGGGGCAATGAGCAGTTCTTC
cdr3_aa: CSATSVRGNEQFF

clone_size: .
v_call: TRBV7-8
d_call: .
j_call: TRBJ2-3
cdr3_nt: TGTGCCAGCTCGATACTAGCACGAGATACGCAGTATTTT
cdr3_aa: CASSILARDTQYF

clone_size: .
v_call: TRBV3-1
d_call: .
j_call: TRBJ2-4
cdr3_nt: TGTGCCAGCAGCCAAGTTCCGGAGGGCGGTTTTAACAGTCAGTACTTC
cdr3_aa: CASSQVPEGGFNSQYF

clone_size: .
v_call: TRBV5-1
d_call: .
j_call: TRBJ2-5
cdr3_nt: TGCGCCAGCGGTAACAGGCAAGAGACCCAGTACTTC
cdr3_aa: CASGNRQETQYF

clone_size: few
v_call: TRBV12-3/TRBV12-4
d_call: TRBD1
j_call: TRBJ1-5
cdr3_nt: TGTGCCAGCATCCCGGGACAGGGGAATCAGCCCCAGCATTTT
cdr3_aa: CASIPGQGNQPQHF

clone_size: .
v_call: TRBV2
d_call: .
j_call: TRBJ2-1
cdr3_nt: TGTGCCAGCAGTGGAGGAAGGGTCCCCATAAATGAGCAGTTCTTC
cdr3_aa: CASSGGRVPINEQFF

clone_size: .
v_call: TRBV28
d_call: TRBD1
j_call: TRBJ2-3
cdr3_nt: TGTGCCAGCAGCTTGGGGGCCCGACAGGGATCTAGCACAGATACGCAGTATTTT
cdr3_aa: CASSLGARQGSSTDTQYF

clone_size: few
v_call: TRBV6-2/TRBV6-3
d_call: .
j_call: TRBJ1-2
cdr3_nt: TGTGCCAGCACTTATCAGTCCAGGGCCCTTGGCTACACCTTC
cdr3_aa: CASTYQSRALGYTF

clone_size: many
v_call: TRBV9
d_call: TRBD2
j_call: TRBJ2-1
cdr3_nt: TGTGCCAGCAGCCCCTCACTAGCGGGGGGTTACAATGAGCAGTTCTTC
cdr3_aa: CASSPSLAGGYNEQFF

clone_size: .
v_call: TRBV7-2
d_call: TRBD1
j_call: TRBJ2-7
cdr3_nt: TGTGCCAGCAGCGGACAGGCCTACGAGCAGTACTTC
cdr3_aa: CASSGQAYEQYF